A selection of T cell receptor beta chains follows, all from one sample in a study of blood T cells in healthy people across ages. TCRdb independently ran MiXCR on the 5' RACE reads; one entry per CDR3 protein. This sample has about 1.5 million distinct CDR3 sequences, with 35% to 45% found just once. Sequencing input: blood. These receptors originate from a woman in her late teens or twenties in good health. The CDR3 runs from the conserved cysteine through the conserved F or W. The D gene is left open where the match is weak. For some rows the clone size is stated as once, few or many, or as a class when expanded; others skip it.

>13|.|.|TRBV19|TRBJ1-1
TGTGCCAGTAGGGACAAGTTAGACACTGAAGCTTTCTTT
CASRDKLDTEAFF
>15|few|TRBD2|TRBV7-2|TRBJ2-1
TGTGCCAGCAGCTTAGCGACTAGCGAGTACAATGAGCAGTTCTTC
CASSLATSEYNEQFF
>15|few|TRBD1|TRBV7-2|TRBJ1-4
TGTGCCAGCAGCCCGGGGACAGGGGGTCTCGAAAAACTGTTTTTT
CASSPGTGGLEKLFF
>15|once|.|TRBV20-1|TRBJ1-1
TGCAGTGCTAGAGATCCAGGGGTGAAAAAAACTGAAGTTTTCTTT
CSARDPGVKKTEVFF
>15|.|TRBD1|TRBV5-1|TRBJ1-4
TGCGCCAGCAGCTTGGTGACAGGGAAGTCGGAAAAACTGTTTTTT
CASSLVTGKSEKLFF
>15|.|TRBD1|TRBV5-1|TRBJ2-1
TGCGCCAGCAGCTTAGGACAGGGTGGAAACAATGAGCAGTTCTTC
CASSLGQGGNNEQFF
>14|few|.|TRBV5-6|TRBJ2-5
TGTGCCAGCAGCTTGACTAGCTACCAAGAGACCCAGTACTTC
CASSLTSYQETQYF
>18|.|.|TRBV4-1|TRBJ1-1
TGCGCCAGCAGCCAAGAAAACTCCGCTTTGGGAATGAACACTGAAGCTTTCTTT
CASSQENSALGMNTEAFF
>16|many|TRBD2|TRBV9|TRBJ2-3
TGTGCCAGCAGCGTAGACGCGGGGGAGTTCACAGATACGCAGTATTTT
CASSVDAGEFTDTQYF
>19|.|TRBD1|TRBV4-1|TRBJ2-6
TGCGCCAGCAGCCAGTTACCGGGACAGGGGGGTTCTGGGGCCAACGTCCTGACTTTC
CASSQLPGQGGSGANVLTF
>14|.|.|TRBV5-1|TRBJ2-3
TGTGCCAGCAGCTGGAAGGCTAAAGGGGATACGCAGTATTTT
CASSWKAKGDTQYF
>15|.|TRBD1|TRBV27|TRBJ1-5
TGTGCCAGCAGTTGGACAGGTGAGGGCAATCATCCCCAGCATTTT
CASSWTGEGNHPQHF
>17|.|TRBD2|TRBV12-3/TRBV12-4|TRBJ2-3
TGTGCCAGCACCACTTTAGCGGGGGCACCGAGAGCAGATGCGCAGTATTTT
CASTTLAGAPRADAQYF
>13|.|TRBD1|TRBV3-1|TRBJ2-1
TGTGCCAGTCGACAGGGGGGTGGGGGTGAGCAGTTCTTC
CASRQGGGGEQFF
>14|few|TRBD2|TRBV5-1|TRBJ2-3
TGCGCCAGCAACGTAGCGGGAGGCACAGATACGCAGTATTTT
CASNVAGGTDTQYF
>17|many|TRBD1|TRBV18|TRBJ1-2
TGTGCCAGCTCACCCTCCAACCAAGGGGGCAGCTCGGGAGGCTACACCTTC
CASSPSNQGGSSGGYTF
>11|few|.|TRBV28|TRBJ2-7
TGTGCCAGCAATAGGGACTACGAGCAGTACTTC
CASNRDYEQYF
>14|few|.|TRBV6-6|TRBJ2-6
TGTGCGACTCTAGGGTCCCCCGGGGCCAACGTCCTGACTTTC
CATLGSPGANVLTF
>15|few|TRBD2|TRBV6-2/TRBV6-3|TRBJ2-1
TGTGCCAGCGCCCCGGCGGGAGGGCCCTACAATGAGCAGTTCTTC
CASAPAGGPYNEQFF
>14|few|.|TRBV7-2|TRBJ1-2
TGTGCCAGCACCCAATGGAGGAGTACGGGAGGCTACACCTTC
CASTQWRSTGGYTF
>14|.|TRBD1|TRBV29-1|TRBJ1-4
TGCAGCGTTTTACTGCGGGACAGTAATGAAAAACTGTTTTTT
CSVLLRDSNEKLFF
>14|.|TRBD2|TRBV10-3|TRBJ2-3
TGTGCCATCAGTGAGGCTATCGGACTAGCGGGAGAGTATTTT
CAISEAIGLAGEYF
>16|few|TRBD1|TRBV5-1|TRBJ2-3
TGCGCCAGCAGCTTGCAGACAGGGGGTAGCACAGATACGCAGTATTTT
CASSLQTGGSTDTQYF
>13|.|.|TRBV11-3|TRBJ2-1
TGTGCCAGCAGCTCTTTGGGGGGCAATGAGCAGTTCTTC
CASSSLGGNEQFF
>15|.|.|TRBV7-9|TRBJ2-1
TGTGCCAGCAGCGGACTTATGAGCTCCTACAATGAGCAGTTCTTC
CASSGLMSSYNEQFF
>15|.|TRBD2|TRBV7-9|TRBJ2-1
TGTGCCAGCAGCTTCTTGGGACTAGCGGGGAATGAGCAGTTCTTC
CASSFLGLAGNEQFF
>15|.|.|TRBV5-1|TRBJ2-5
TGCGCCAGCAGCCCCACGGGTTCGATGGCAGAGACCCAGTACTTC
CASSPTGSMAETQYF
>17|few|.|TRBV5-1|TRBJ2-3
TGCGCCAGCAGCTTGGGGAGTAGCAGGGAGATTGCAGATACGCAGTATTTT
CASSLGSSREIADTQYF
>12|few|.|TRBV10-3|TRBJ1-1
TGTGCCATCAGTGAGTGGAACACTGAAGCTTTCTTT
CAISEWNTEAFF
>14|.|TRBD1|TRBV20-1|TRBJ2-7
TGCAGTGCTGGTTCCGGGACAGCGACCCACGAGCAGTACTTC
CSAGSGTATHEQYF
>15|many|TRBD1|TRBV10-3|TRBJ2-7
TGTGCCATCCGGATTACAGGGGTTGGATCCTACGAGCAGTACTTC
CAIRITGVGSYEQYF
>14|few|.|TRBV27|TRBJ2-3
TGTGCCAGCAGTTTTAGGGGGGAGACAGATACGCAGTATTTT
CASSFRGETDTQYF
>12|.|.|TRBV6-1|TRBJ2-5
TGTGCCAGCCAGACAAGCGGCGAGACCCAGTACTTC
CASQTSGETQYF